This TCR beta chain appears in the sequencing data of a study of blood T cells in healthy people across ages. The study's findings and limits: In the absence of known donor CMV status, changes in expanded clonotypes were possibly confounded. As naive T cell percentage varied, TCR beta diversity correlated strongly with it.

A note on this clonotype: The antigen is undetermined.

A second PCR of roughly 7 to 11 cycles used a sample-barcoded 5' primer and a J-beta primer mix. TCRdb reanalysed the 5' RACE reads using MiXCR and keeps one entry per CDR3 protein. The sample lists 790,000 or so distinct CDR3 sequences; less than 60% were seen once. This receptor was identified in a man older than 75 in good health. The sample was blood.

The CDR3 loop is CASSRGQPYNEQFF. CDR3 sequence (DNA): TGTGCCAGCAGTAGGGGACAGCCTTACAATGAGCAGTTCTTC. The V and J genes are TRBV6-5 and TRBJ2-1; 7 bases align to TRBD1. CDR1 and CDR2 (germline): MNHEY, SVGAGI. The V gene end was trimmed by 5 bases and the J gene end by 4 bases; junction bases not matched to a gene: 5. The CDR3 sequence is 14 residues long.